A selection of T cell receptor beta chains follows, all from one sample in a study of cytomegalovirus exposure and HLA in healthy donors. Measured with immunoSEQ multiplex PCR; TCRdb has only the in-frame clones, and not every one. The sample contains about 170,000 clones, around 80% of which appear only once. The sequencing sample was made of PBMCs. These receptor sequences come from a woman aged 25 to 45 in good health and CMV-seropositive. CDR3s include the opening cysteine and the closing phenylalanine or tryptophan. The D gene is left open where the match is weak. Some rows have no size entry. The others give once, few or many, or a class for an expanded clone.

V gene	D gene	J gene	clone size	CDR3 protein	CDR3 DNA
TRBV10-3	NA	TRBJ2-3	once	CATVSGSPYRLDTQYF	TGTGCCACCGTTTCGGGTTCTCCGTACAGGTTAGATACGCAGTATTTT
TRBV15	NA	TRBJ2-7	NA	CATRPPYYEQYF	TGTGCCACCCGCCCACCCTACTACGAGCAGTACTTC
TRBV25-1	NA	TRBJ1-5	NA	CASSQWGLNQPQHF	TGTGCCAGCAGCCAATGGGGCCTCAATCAGCCCCAGCATTTT
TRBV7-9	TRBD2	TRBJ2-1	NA	CASSLELAGASYNEQFF	TGTGCCAGCAGCTTAGAACTAGCGGGGGCCTCCTACAATGAGCAGTTCTTC
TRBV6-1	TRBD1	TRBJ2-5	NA	CASSEALLTGAETQYF	TGTGCCAGCAGTGAAGCGCTTCTGACAGGGGCAGAGACCCAGTACTTC
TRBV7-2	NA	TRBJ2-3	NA	CASSYRFYTDTQYF	TGTGCCAGCAGCTATCGGTTTTACACAGATACGCAGTATTTT
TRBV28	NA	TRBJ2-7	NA	CASSFTGRREQYF	TGTGCCAGCAGTTTCACGGGGAGACGGGAGCAGTACTTC
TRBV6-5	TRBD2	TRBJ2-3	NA	CASSYAAGGVDTQYF	TGTGCCAGCAGTTACGCGGCGGGAGGGGTAGATACGCAGTATTTT
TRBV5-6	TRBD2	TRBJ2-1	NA	CASSYWSGTSGFEQFF	TGTGCCAGCAGCTATTGGAGTGGGACTAGCGGGTTTGAGCAGTTCTTC
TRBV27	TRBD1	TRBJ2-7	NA	CASSSPGQGTYEQYF	TGTGCCAGCAGTTCTCCGGGACAGGGAACCTACGAGCAGTACTTC
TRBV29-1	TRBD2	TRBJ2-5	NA	CSGMGLVKQETQYF	TGCAGCGGTATGGGACTAGTGAAGCAAGAGACCCAGTACTTC
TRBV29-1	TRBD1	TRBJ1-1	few	CSVGHRGGGAFF	TGCAGCGTTGGACACAGGGGCGGCGGAGCTTTCTTT
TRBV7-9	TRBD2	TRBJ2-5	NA	CASSFIAGGDQETQYF	TGTGCCAGCAGCTTTATAGCGGGAGGGGACCAAGAGACCCAGTACTTC
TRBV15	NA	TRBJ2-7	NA	CATSRHQVSYEQYF	TGTGCCACCAGCAGACACCAGGTATCCTACGAGCAGTACTTC
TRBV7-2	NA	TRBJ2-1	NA	CASSLWAERGEQFF	TGTGCCAGCAGCTTATGGGCGGAAAGGGGTGAGCAGTTCTTC
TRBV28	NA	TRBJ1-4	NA	CASSLGGSEKLFF	TGTGCCAGCAGTTTAGGGGGCAGTGAAAAACTGTTTTTT
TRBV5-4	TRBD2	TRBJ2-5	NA	CASSSSLAGASEAQYF	TGTGCCAGCAGCTCATCCCTGGCGGGAGCTTCCGAGGCCCAGTACTTC
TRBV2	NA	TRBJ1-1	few	CAITRDTNTEAFF	TGTGCCATCACCCGGGACACGAACACTGAAGCTTTCTTT
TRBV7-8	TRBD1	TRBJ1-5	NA	CASSLAGQGTQPQHF	TGTGCCAGCAGCTTAGCGGGACAGGGCACACAGCCCCAGCATTTT
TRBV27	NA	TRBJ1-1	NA	CASSPNYGARTTEAFF	TGTGCCAGCAGTCCCAATTATGGGGCGCGGACCACGGAAGCTTTCTTT
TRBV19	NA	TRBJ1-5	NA	CASRGQIDQPQHF	TGTGCCAGTAGAGGACAGATTGATCAGCCCCAGCATTTT
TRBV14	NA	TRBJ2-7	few	CASSQEGQLSYEQYF	TGTGCCAGCAGCCAAGAGGGACAACTTTCCTACGAGCAGTACTTC
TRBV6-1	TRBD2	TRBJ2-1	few	CASRSSGFNEQFF	TGTGCCAGCAGGTCTAGCGGGTTCAATGAGCAGTTCTTC
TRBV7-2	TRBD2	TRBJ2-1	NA	CASHPTSGREQFF	TGTGCCAGCCACCCGACTAGCGGGAGAGAGCAGTTCTTC
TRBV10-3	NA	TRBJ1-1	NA	CAIGEGSNTEAFF	TGTGCCATCGGAGAGGGAAGCAACACTGAAGCTTTCTTT
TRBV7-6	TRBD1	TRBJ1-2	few	CASSSGTGGGYGYTF	TGTGCCAGCAGCTCTGGGACAGGGGGAGGGTATGGCTACACCTTC
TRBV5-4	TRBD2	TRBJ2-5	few	CASSLGGTSGIVETQYF	TGTGCCAGCAGCTTGGGGGGGACTAGCGGGATCGTGGAGACCCAGTACTTC
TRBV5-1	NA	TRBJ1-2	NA	CASSLTSGVYGYTF	TGCGCCAGCAGCTTGACGTCAGGGGTCTATGGCTACACCTTC
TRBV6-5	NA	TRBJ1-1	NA	CASSYGGTEAFF	TGTGCCAGCAGTTACGGAGGCACTGAAGCTTTCTTT
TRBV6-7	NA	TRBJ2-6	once	CASSYSKLFNGSGANVLTF	TGTGCCAGCAGTTACTCGAAGCTGTTCAATGGCTCTGGGGCCAACGTCCTGACTTTC
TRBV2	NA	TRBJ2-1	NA	CASITGIEQFF	TGTGCCAGCATCACCGGGATTGAGCAGTTCTTC
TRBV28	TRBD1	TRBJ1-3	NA	CASSYLTGGSGNTIYF	TGTGCCAGCAGTTACCTGACAGGGGGCTCTGGAAACACCATATATTTT
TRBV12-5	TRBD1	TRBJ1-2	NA	CASGLDAGGGYGYTF	TGTGCTAGTGGTTTGGACGCAGGGGGCGGGTATGGCTACACCTTC
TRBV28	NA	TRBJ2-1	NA	CASHRGYYYNEQFF	TGTGCCAGCCACCGGGGGTATTACTACAATGAGCAGTTCTTC
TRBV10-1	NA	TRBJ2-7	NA	CASSESTTGENEQYF	TGCGCCAGCAGTGAGTCGACTACGGGGGAAAACGAGCAGTACTTC
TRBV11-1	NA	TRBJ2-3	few	CASSLGDKSDTQYF	TGTGCCAGCAGCTTAGGGGACAAGTCAGATACGCAGTATTTT
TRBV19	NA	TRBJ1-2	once	CASSLGQNYGYTF	TGTGCCAGTAGTCTGGGGCAGAACTATGGCTACACCTTC
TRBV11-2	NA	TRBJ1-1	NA	CASSLNRPTEAFF	TGTGCCAGCAGCTTAAACAGACCCACTGAAGCTTTCTTT
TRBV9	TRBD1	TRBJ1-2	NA	CASSTPGTGTDNYGYTF	TGTGCCAGCAGCACCCCGGGGACAGGGACGGATAACTATGGCTACACCTTC
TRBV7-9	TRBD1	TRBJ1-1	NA	CASSLGQGAEAFF	TGTGCCAGCAGCTTAGGGCAGGGGGCTGAAGCTTTCTTT
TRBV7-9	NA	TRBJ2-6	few	CASSRSSGANVLTF	TGTGCCAGCAGCCGTAGCTCTGGGGCCAACGTCCTGACTTTC
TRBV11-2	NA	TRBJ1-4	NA	CASSLSREKLFF	TGTGCCAGCAGCTTGTCCCGTGAAAAACTGTTTTTT
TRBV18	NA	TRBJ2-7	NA	CASSPERNYEQYF	TGTGCCAGCTCACCTGAGAGGAACTACGAGCAGTACTTC
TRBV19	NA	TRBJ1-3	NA	CASRPVSSGNTIYF	TGTGCCAGTAGGCCTGTGAGCTCTGGAAACACCATATATTTT
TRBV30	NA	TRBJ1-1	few	CAWSAWTRADRNTEAFF	TGTGCCTGGAGTGCCTGGACGCGGGCGGATAGGAACACTGAAGCTTTCTTT
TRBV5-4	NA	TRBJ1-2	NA	CASSLASTYGYTF	TGTGCCAGCAGCTTGGCCAGTACGTATGGCTACACCTTC
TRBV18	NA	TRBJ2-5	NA	CASSPMGGTGMRETQYF	TGTGCCAGCTCACCAATGGGGGGAACGGGAATGAGAGAGACCCAGTACTTC
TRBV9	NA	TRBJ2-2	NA	CASSVAPSPTSGSGELFF	TGTGCCAGCAGCGTAGCCCCGAGCCCGACTAGTGGATCCGGGGAGCTGTTTTTT
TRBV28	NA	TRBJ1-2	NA	CASGLGWGEGYTF	TGTGCCAGCGGCCTGGGGTGGGGCGAAGGCTACACCTTC
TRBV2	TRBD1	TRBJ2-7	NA	CAARDRATRGIDEQYF	TGTGCCGCCCGGGACAGGGCCACCCGTGGGATCGACGAGCAGTACTTC
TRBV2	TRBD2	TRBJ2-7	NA	CASSAIGLAETYEQYF	TGTGCCAGCAGTGCCATCGGACTAGCGGAGACCTACGAGCAGTACTTC
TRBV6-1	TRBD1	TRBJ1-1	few	CASLRQGRTEAFF	TGTGCCAGTCTTCGACAGGGTCGCACTGAAGCTTTCTTT
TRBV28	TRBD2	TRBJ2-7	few	CASSSAGGRDEQYF	TGTGCCAGCAGTTCCGCGGGAGGAAGGGACGAGCAGTACTTC
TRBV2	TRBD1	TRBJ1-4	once	CASSWGQTEKLFF	TGTGCCAGCAGTTGGGGACAGACTGAAAAACTGTTTTTT